This T cell receptor beta chain was recovered during a study of blood T cell repertoires in COVID-19 (dated by TCRdb to 2018 to 2020). Some background on the complete study: The collaborator samples originated in the United States, Italy and Spain and spanned the acute and convalescent phases of COVID-19. A freely available public database, intended as a resource for researchers studying the immune response to SARS-CoV-2, is where the repertoires were released. The samples were drawn from two sources: the first 160 participants of the ongoing ImmuneRACE study, and 950 to 1,500 subjects contributed by 6 global collaborators. The material from the prospective study consisted of cDNA or gDNA derived from T cells, B-cell-depleted T cells, or PBMCs. Where available, HLA class I and class II types were obtained from metadata supplied by the sample provider rather than from assay-based typing. Sample metadata almost always included a de-identified subject ID, COVID-19 status, age in years and sex. The dataset comprised deeply sampled blood TCRbeta repertoires from subjects exposed to, actively infected with, or recovered from COVID-19.

Concerning this clone: Its target antigen remains unknown. Base quality data are lacking; no much larger clone is found one base away.

Looking up the germline V gene (reference sequence) yields CDR1 SEHNR and CDR2 FQNEAQ. Trimmed from V: 4 bases; trimmed from J: 2 bases; junction bases lacking a gene match: 6. The CDR3 contains 16 residues, cysteine and phenylalanine counted. The only DNA kept is the CDR3, 48 bases in frame from the first base. TCRbeta CDR3 regions were amplified from genomic DNA using the immunoSEQ Assay, a bias-controlled multiplex PCR. Per the source publication's procedure: The number of nucleated cells in each sample was estimated by amplification of reference gene primers within the assay. To quantify the absolute abundance of each unique TCRbeta CDR3 rearrangement, sequence reads were collapsed and filtered. For each sample, productive Simpson clonality was calculated as the square root of Simpson's diversity index over productive rearrangements. In TCRdb, the immuneACCESS table is reduced to in-frame sequences with V and J assigned. These tables do not hold every clone; where another copy was compared, an unresolved V gene accounts for under half, and the others remain unexplained. The V and J calls and clone size come from that table; D and trimming were worked out from the DNA. The sample table records roughly 180,000 clones; more than 80% of these occur just once. The ten largest clones add up to just under 8.5% of the sample.

Results the study describes overall, beyond this receptor: Clinical and demographic metadata were provided uncurated, with the amount varying by source and participant.

Whole blood was collected in K2EDTA tubes by collaborating institutions according to the institutions' own protocols. For TCRbeta analysis, collaborators shipped samples as frozen whole blood, isolated PBMCs, or DNA extracted from either of those sample types. The TCR comes from a woman aged 60-75 years with acute or convalescent COVID-19. The sequenced material came from peripheral blood. The rearranged chain carries TRBV7-9 and TRBJ2-3, and 10 junction bases match TRBD2. The CDR3 region has the sequence CASSSWSGRDTDTQYF. The base sequence is TGTGCCAGCAGCTCCTGGAGCGGGAGGGACACAGATACGCAGTATTTT.